A selection of T cell receptor beta chains follows, all from one sample in a study of T cell changes during pregnancy in multiple sclerosis. Assay used: immunoSEQ multiplex PCR; TCRdb lists only in-frame clones, some missing. Of roughly 100,000 clones listed, more than 80% were seen once; the top ten hold less than 2%. The source material was peripheral blood, sampled before pregnancy. Source of these receptors: a female donor with multiple sclerosis, enrolled in a pregnancy study. Both conserved end residues are part of each CDR3. A D gene is named only where the DNA matches it firmly. Size is stated for part of the rows, as once, few or many counts, or as a class when the clone is expanded.

v_call: TRBV5-6; j_call: TRBJ1-1; d_call: TRBD1; clone_size: -; cdr3_nt: TGTGCCAGCAGCTTGGCCGGGGACAGGGGGGGTGAAGCTTTCTTT; cdr3_aa: CASSLAGDRGGEAFF
v_call: TRBV18; j_call: TRBJ2-6; d_call: -; clone_size: -; cdr3_nt: TGTGCCAGCTCAGAACAGGTTGGGGCCAACGTCCTGACTTTC; cdr3_aa: CASSEQVGANVLTF
v_call: TRBV7-9; j_call: TRBJ2-1; d_call: -; clone_size: -; cdr3_nt: TGTGCCAGCAGCCCTGCAGGCAGTGAGCAGTTCTTC; cdr3_aa: CASSPAGSEQFF
v_call: TRBV5-4; j_call: TRBJ1-5; d_call: TRBD1; clone_size: -; cdr3_nt: TGTGCCAGCAGCCCCGGGACAGGGTTCAATCAGCCCCAGCATTTT; cdr3_aa: CASSPGTGFNQPQHF
v_call: TRBV6-6; j_call: TRBJ2-1; d_call: -; clone_size: -; cdr3_nt: TGTGCCAGCATTGCGTTGACTACAATAGACAATGAGCAGTTCTTC; cdr3_aa: CASIALTTIDNEQFF
v_call: TRBV11-1; j_call: TRBJ1-1; d_call: -; clone_size: once; cdr3_nt: TGTGCCAGCAGCCTACTAGTATCCGGGGTCACTGAAGCTTTCTTT; cdr3_aa: CASSLLVSGVTEAFF
v_call: TRBV5-4; j_call: TRBJ2-3; d_call: TRBD2; clone_size: -; cdr3_nt: TGTGCCAGCAGCTCTATAGCGGGGGGGCCTAGCACAGATACGCAGTATTTT; cdr3_aa: CASSSIAGGPSTDTQYF
v_call: TRBV28; j_call: TRBJ2-7; d_call: TRBD2; clone_size: -; cdr3_nt: TGTGCCAGCAGTCCCGGGACTAGAAGCTACGAGCAGTACTTC; cdr3_aa: CASSPGTRSYEQYF
v_call: TRBV30; j_call: TRBJ1-5; d_call: TRBD1; clone_size: -; cdr3_nt: TGTGCCTGGCGGGGACAGGGAGGGAGCAATCAGCCCCAGCATTTT; cdr3_aa: CAWRGQGGSNQPQHF
v_call: TRBV6-5; j_call: TRBJ2-1; d_call: -; clone_size: -; cdr3_nt: TGTGCGGTCGGGAACAATGAGCAGTTCTTC; cdr3_aa: CAVGNNEQFF
v_call: TRBV10-3; j_call: TRBJ2-2; d_call: TRBD2; clone_size: -; cdr3_nt: TGTGCCACCCGGGGGGGGGACACCGGGGAGCTGTTTTTT; cdr3_aa: CATRGGDTGELFF
v_call: TRBV5-1; j_call: TRBJ1-1; d_call: -; clone_size: -; cdr3_nt: TGCGCCAGCAGCCCAGCGCAGGGAGGCAATGGGAACACTGAAGCTTTCTTT; cdr3_aa: CASSPAQGGNGNTEAFF
v_call: TRBV7-9; j_call: TRBJ1-1; d_call: -; clone_size: -; cdr3_nt: TGTGCCAGCAGCTACCCCCAGGGGCTGAACACTGAAGCTTTCTTT; cdr3_aa: CASSYPQGLNTEAFF
v_call: TRBV11-1; j_call: TRBJ1-1; d_call: -; clone_size: once; cdr3_nt: TGTGCCAGCAGCTTGGTACGGGGGGCGGGGATGAACACTGAAGCTTTCTTT; cdr3_aa: CASSLVRGAGMNTEAFF
v_call: TRBV6-1; j_call: TRBJ2-7; d_call: TRBD1; clone_size: -; cdr3_nt: TGTGCCAGCAGTGCGCTGTCCGGGACAGCCTACGAGCAGTACTTC; cdr3_aa: CASSALSGTAYEQYF
v_call: TRBV19; j_call: TRBJ2-1; d_call: TRBD2; clone_size: -; cdr3_nt: TGTGCCAGTAGTCCCCGACTAGCTGATGAGCAGTTCTTC; cdr3_aa: CASSPRLADEQFF
v_call: TRBV28; j_call: TRBJ2-4; d_call: TRBD2; clone_size: -; cdr3_nt: TGTGCCAGCAGTTGGGGGACTAGCGGGAAAAAAAACATTCAGTACTTC; cdr3_aa: CASSWGTSGKKNIQYF
v_call: TRBV19; j_call: TRBJ2-7; d_call: -; clone_size: -; cdr3_nt: TGTGCCAGTAGTATAGGGGACACCGACTACGAGCAGTACTTC; cdr3_aa: CASSIGDTDYEQYF
v_call: TRBV30; j_call: TRBJ1-1; d_call: -; clone_size: -; cdr3_nt: TGTGCCTGTGGACAAGCTGAAGCTTTCTTT; cdr3_aa: CACGQAEAFF
v_call: TRBV9; j_call: TRBJ2-6; d_call: -; clone_size: -; cdr3_nt: TGTGCCAGCAGCGTACAGGGCGCTGGGGCCAACGTCCTGACTTTC; cdr3_aa: CASSVQGAGANVLTF
v_call: TRBV30; j_call: TRBJ2-7; d_call: -; clone_size: -; cdr3_nt: TGTGCCTGGAGTGAGACAGGTCTGGCTATCTACGAGCAGTACTTC; cdr3_aa: CAWSETGLAIYEQYF
v_call: TRBV29-1; j_call: TRBJ2-5; d_call: -; clone_size: -; cdr3_nt: TGCAGCGTTCGCGGACTCTACGGGGAGACCCAGTACTTC; cdr3_aa: CSVRGLYGETQYF
v_call: TRBV6-7; j_call: TRBJ2-2; d_call: TRBD2; clone_size: few; cdr3_nt: TGTGCCAGCAGTATAATAGCGGGGGGACTTGGGGGGGAGCTGTTTTTT; cdr3_aa: CASSIIAGGLGGELFF
v_call: TRBV18; j_call: TRBJ2-4; d_call: TRBD1; clone_size: -; cdr3_nt: TGTGCCAGCTCACCACAGTGGACAGGGGACATTCAGTACTTC; cdr3_aa: CASSPQWTGDIQYF
v_call: TRBV30; j_call: TRBJ2-1; d_call: -; clone_size: -; cdr3_nt: TGTGCCTGGAGTGTGGGTAGCGGCAGCTCCTACAATGAGCAGTTCTTC; cdr3_aa: CAWSVGSGSSYNEQFF
v_call: TRBV5-1; j_call: TRBJ2-7; d_call: -; clone_size: -; cdr3_nt: TGCGCCAGCAGCTTGGGCCAGGGTATCGGCGGAATACCCTACGAGCAGTACTTC; cdr3_aa: CASSLGQGIGGIPYEQYF
v_call: TRBV5-1; j_call: TRBJ2-7; d_call: TRBD2; clone_size: -; cdr3_nt: TGCGCCAGCAGCCCGGGGGGACCTAACTACGAGCAGTACTTC; cdr3_aa: CASSPGGPNYEQYF
v_call: TRBV2; j_call: TRBJ2-1; d_call: TRBD1; clone_size: once; cdr3_nt: TGTGCCAGCAGGGGGGACAGGGGCGATGAGCAGTTCTTC; cdr3_aa: CASRGDRGDEQFF
v_call: TRBV5-4; j_call: TRBJ1-1; d_call: -; clone_size: -; cdr3_nt: TGTGCCAGCAGGGGCAGGGGCCGGCTAAACACTGAAGCTTTCTTT; cdr3_aa: CASRGRGRLNTEAFF
v_call: TRBV27; j_call: TRBJ2-3; d_call: -; clone_size: -; cdr3_nt: TGTGCCAGCAGTTCCTATGGTAATGGGGCCACAGATACGCAGTATTTT; cdr3_aa: CASSSYGNGATDTQYF
v_call: TRBV11-2; j_call: TRBJ2-7; d_call: TRBD1; clone_size: many; cdr3_nt: TGTGCCAGCAGCTACGGGACAGGGAACGAGCAGTACTTC; cdr3_aa: CASSYGTGNEQYF
v_call: TRBV6-5; j_call: TRBJ1-1; d_call: TRBD1; clone_size: -; cdr3_nt: TGTGCCAGCAGGGAGCCAGGGGGCATTACTGAAGCTTTCTTT; cdr3_aa: CASREPGGITEAFF
v_call: TRBV5-1; j_call: TRBJ2-3; d_call: TRBD2; clone_size: -; cdr3_nt: TGCGCCAGCAGCGGAACCCGCGGGAGGGTGGCAGATACGCAGTATTTT; cdr3_aa: CASSGTRGRVADTQYF
v_call: TRBV6-6; j_call: TRBJ2-1; d_call: -; clone_size: -; cdr3_nt: TGTGCCAGCAGTTACTGTAGTCAGGGGGGTGAGTGTGAGCAGTTCTTC; cdr3_aa: CASSYCSQGGECEQFF
v_call: TRBV4-1; j_call: TRBJ1-5; d_call: -; clone_size: -; cdr3_nt: TGCGCCAGCAGCCCGGCCCTCACAGGGTGGCGCAATCAGCCCCAGCATTTT; cdr3_aa: CASSPALTGWRNQPQHF
v_call: TRBV27; j_call: TRBJ1-4; d_call: TRBD1; clone_size: -; cdr3_nt: TGTGCCAGCAGTTTCCGACAGGGTGGTGAAAAACTGTTTTTT; cdr3_aa: CASSFRQGGEKLFF
v_call: TRBV6-6; j_call: TRBJ2-3; d_call: TRBD2; clone_size: -; cdr3_nt: TGTGCCAGCAGAGCTGGACTAGCTGGAGATACGCAGTATTTT; cdr3_aa: CASRAGLAGDTQYF
v_call: TRBV15; j_call: TRBJ2-7; d_call: TRBD2; clone_size: -; cdr3_nt: TGTGCCACCAGCAGAGATGATAGCGGGAGGGCCCTCTCCTACGAGCAGTACTTC; cdr3_aa: CATSRDDSGRALSYEQYF
v_call: TRBV7-9; j_call: TRBJ2-7; d_call: -; clone_size: -; cdr3_nt: TGTGCCAGCAGCTCATTAGACTACGAGCAGTACTTC; cdr3_aa: CASSSLDYEQYF
v_call: TRBV7-9; j_call: TRBJ2-5; d_call: -; clone_size: -; cdr3_nt: TGTGCCAGCAGCTTATCAACGGGGTGGGAGACCCAGTACTTC; cdr3_aa: CASSLSTGWETQYF
v_call: TRBV7-2; j_call: TRBJ2-7; d_call: -; clone_size: -; cdr3_nt: TGTGCCAGCAGCTTATCGCGGGGATACGAGCAGTACTTC; cdr3_aa: CASSLSRGYEQYF
v_call: TRBV19; j_call: TRBJ1-1; d_call: TRBD1; clone_size: -; cdr3_nt: TGTGCCAGTAACCCGGGACAGGGGGGGACTGAAGCTTTCTTT; cdr3_aa: CASNPGQGGTEAFF
v_call: TRBV19; j_call: TRBJ2-2; d_call: -; clone_size: -; cdr3_nt: TGTGCCAGTAGTAAAGCCCGTTCCGCGGGGCCGAACACCGGGGAGCTGTTTTTT; cdr3_aa: CASSKARSAGPNTGELFF
v_call: TRBV5-4; j_call: TRBJ2-1; d_call: TRBD2; clone_size: -; cdr3_nt: TGTGCCAGCAGCATTGCGGGACTAGCGGGGTACAATGAGCAGTTCTTC; cdr3_aa: CASSIAGLAGYNEQFF
v_call: TRBV10-3; j_call: TRBJ1-2; d_call: TRBD1; clone_size: -; cdr3_nt: TGTGCCATCACCTCGACAGGGGACGGGGTGGGCCATGGCTACACCTTC; cdr3_aa: CAITSTGDGVGHGYTF
v_call: TRBV4-1; j_call: TRBJ1-2; d_call: -; clone_size: -; cdr3_nt: TGCGCCAGCAGCCAAGCGACGGGCTATGGCTACACCTTC; cdr3_aa: CASSQATGYGYTF
v_call: TRBV15; j_call: TRBJ1-5; d_call: -; clone_size: -; cdr3_nt: TGTGCCACCAGCAGAGCCCCTCAGGATCAGCCCCAGCATTTT; cdr3_aa: CATSRAPQDQPQHF
v_call: TRBV5-1; j_call: TRBJ1-2; d_call: -; clone_size: -; cdr3_nt: TGCGCCAGCAGCTTGGTTAGGGGCGATGGCTACACCTTC; cdr3_aa: CASSLVRGDGYTF
v_call: TRBV7-3; j_call: TRBJ2-7; d_call: -; clone_size: -; cdr3_nt: TGTGCCAGCAGCCCCCCGGGGGCCTACGAGCAGTACTTC; cdr3_aa: CASSPPGAYEQYF
v_call: TRBV6-9; j_call: TRBJ1-6; d_call: TRBD1; clone_size: once; cdr3_nt: TGTGCCAGCAGTAAATTACAGGGGTTAGGTAATTCACCCCTCCACTTT; cdr3_aa: CASSKLQGLGNSPLHF
v_call: TRBV30; j_call: TRBJ1-2; d_call: -; clone_size: once; cdr3_nt: TGTGCCTGGAGTGTATCGGGGGGAGGGTACTATGGCTACACCTTC; cdr3_aa: CAWSVSGGGYYGYTF
v_call: TRBV28; j_call: TRBJ2-3; d_call: TRBD2; clone_size: -; cdr3_nt: TGTGCCAGCAACCCCCGGTGGGTAGCGGGAGTAAGAGATACGCAGTATTTT; cdr3_aa: CASNPRWVAGVRDTQYF